A selection of T cell receptor beta chains follows, all from one sample in a study of blood T cell repertoires in COVID-19. This table comes from immunoSEQ multiplex PCR, and its TCRdb copy is limited to in-frame clones, with some not included. Of over 250,000 clones in the sample, roughly 85% are singletons; the top ten hold about 5.1%. The sample was peripheral blood. Every receptor here comes from a man aged 50 to 60 with active or convalescent COVID-19. Each CDR3 is given with its conserved first and last residue. The D gene is left open where the match is weak. Size is omitted from some rows. Given values are once, few, many or a class for expanded clones.

J,V,D,size,CDR3,DNA
TRBJ2-7,TRBV5-1,.,.,CASSLQTGSYSEQYF,TGCGCCAGCAGCTTGCAAACAGGGTCGTACAGCGAGCAGTACTTC
TRBJ1-1,TRBV5-4,TRBD1,.,CASSPQTGPSFGAFF,TGTGCCAGCAGCCCGCAGACAGGGCCGAGTTTTGGGGCTTTCTTT
TRBJ2-5,TRBV7-9,TRBD2,once,CASSSLAGGQETQYF,TGTGCCAGCAGCTCTCTAGCGGGAGGGCAAGAGACCCAGTACTTC
TRBJ2-3,TRBV9,TRBD2,.,CASSAGLAPTDTQYF,TGTGCCAGCAGCGCCGGACTAGCACCCACAGATACGCAGTATTTT
TRBJ1-6,TRBV11-2,.,.,CASSSVLRGPHF,TGTGCCAGCAGCTCAGTACTCAGGGGTCCCCACTTT
TRBJ2-7,TRBV27,TRBD2,.,CASIRLAGTYEQYF,TGTGCCAGCATTCGACTAGCGGGAACCTACGAGCAGTACTTC
TRBJ1-5,TRBV6-4,.,once,CASTTTFQQPQHF,TGTGCCAGCACCACTACCTTCCAACAGCCCCAGCATTTT
TRBJ2-7,TRBV4-1,.,.,CASSQVSSVSSYEQYF,TGCGCCAGCAGCCAAGTCTCGAGCGTAAGCTCCTACGAGCAGTACTTC
TRBJ1-2,TRBV6-6,.,.,CASSRGGEGNYGYTF,TGTGCCAGCAGCAGAGGGGGTGAAGGAAACTATGGCTACACCTTC
TRBJ2-2,TRBV10-3,.,few,CAISDLPRDSSSGSGTGELFF,TGTGCCATCAGTGACTTGCCCCGGGACAGTTCAAGCGGGAGTGGGACCGGGGAGCTGTTTTTT
TRBJ1-5,TRBV4-1,TRBD1,.,CASSQAPTGDNQPQHF,TGCGCCAGCAGCCAAGCCCCGACAGGGGACAATCAGCCCCAGCATTTT
TRBJ2-5,TRBV3-1/TRBV3-2,.,.,CASSHVTIQETQYF,TGTGCCAGCAGCCATGTCACTATCCAAGAGACCCAGTACTTC
TRBJ1-5,TRBV7-9,.,.,CASSFTDSNQPQHF,TGTGCCAGCAGCTTTACAGATAGCAATCAGCCCCAGCATTTT
TRBJ1-2,TRBV29-1,TRBD1,.,CSVGETGWDYGYTF,TGCAGCGTTGGAGAGACAGGGTGGGACTATGGCTACACCTTC